Following are 18 T cell receptor beta chains from one sample sequenced in a study of human T cells and chemical hapten exposure. The time point denotes: pre-sensitization, week 0. The treatment: therapeutic diphenylcyclopropenone sensitization with weekly scalp DPC. TCRdb independently ran MiXCR on the RACE reads; one entry per CDR3 protein. Of fewer than 200,000 distinct CDR3 sequences listed, 25% to 35% are singletons. This specimen consisted of whole blood, obtained in connection with sensitization to the hapten diphenylcyclopropenone (DPC). The receptors come from a woman aged 25 to 39 with alopecia areata. Some clones in this sample may be carry-over from other donors' samples.

This clonotype has only a few counts. This chain links TRBV5-6 with TRBJ1-4; no clear D. Germline V gives CDR1 SGHDT, CDR2 YYEEEE. V was shortened by 2 bases and J by 0 bases, with 11 bases between the two germline ends. CDR3 size: 16 residues. CDR3 sequence (DNA): TGTGCCAGCAGCTTCCGTTCCGGGGCAACTAATGAAAAACTGTTTTTT. This encodes CASSFRSGATNEKLFF.

The chain has TRBV29-1 and TRBJ1-1; no clear D. Between the trimmed V and J ends, which lost 5 bases and 8 bases, there was a span of 27 bases. The CDR3 loop spans 16 amino acids. Germline lookup yields CDR1 SQVTM and CDR2 ANQGSEA. The CDR3 region has the DNA TGCAGCGTTAGCCCTCGAGGTCCTCCGGCCCAACACGAAGCTTTCTTT. Translation gives CSVSPRGPPAQHEAFF.

This clonotype was picked up a small number of times. The chain recombines TRBV15 with TRBJ1-4; no clear D. The CDR3 is 15 residues long. Trimming removed 1 base from V and 2 bases from J, with 8 bases in between. Germline-derived CDR1 and CDR2 are LNHNV and YYDKDF (reference sequence). The CDR3 DNA reads as TGTGCCACCAGCAGAGGGGGATCGACTAATGAAAAACTGTTTTTT. Translating gives CATSRGGSTNEKLFF.

In its sample, this clonotype was seen a few times. V gene TRBV10-3 combines with J gene TRBJ1-6; D is possibly TRBD1 (6 bases). V was cut by 0 bases and J by 10 bases, with 13 bases left in between. Germline-derived CDR1 and CDR2 are ENHRY and SYGVKD. The CDR3 spans 15 residues. In DNA form, the CDR3 reads TGTGCCATCAGTGAGTCTTTTCAGGGGAACTCACCCCTCCACTTT. As protein: CAISESFQGNSPLHF.

In its sample, this clonotype was seen a few times. This chain joins TRBV6-2 or TRBV6-3 and TRBJ2-2; D gene unclear. The CDR3 covers 12 residues. Germline CDR1 reads MNHEY; CDR2 reads SVGEGT. Trimming shortened V by 6 bases and J by 1 base, and 3 bases separated the two germline ends. The CDR3 region is CASRKNTGELFF. The CDR3 coding sequence is TGTGCCAGCAGAAAGAACACCGGGGAGCTGTTTTTT.

V is TRBV28 and J is TRBJ2-7; the D gene could be TRBD1 or TRBD2 (5 bases each). Trimming removed 5 bases from V and 0 bases from J, with 14 bases in between. This CDR3 is 15 amino acids long. Germline V gene lookup returns CDR1 MDHEN and CDR2 SYDVKM. The CDR3 DNA reads as TGTGCCAGCAGTGGGGGAGTCACAGACTCCTACGAGCAGTACTTC. Encoded protein: CASSGGVTDSYEQYF.

In its sample, this clonotype was seen a few times. The gene calls are TRBV27 and TRBJ2-7; TRBD1 aligns across 10 bases. The CDR3 length is 15 residues. J gave up 7 bases and V 4 bases, and 10 bases lay outside the gene matches. CDR1 is MNHEY, CDR2 SMNVEV, per germline (reference sequence). DNA for the CDR3: TGTGCCAGCAGTTCTCCCGGGACAGGGGATGATGAGCAGTACTTC. Translated, it gives CASSSPGTGDDEQYF.

The chain carries TRBV29-1 and TRBJ2-1; 8 nucleotides agree with TRBD2. This CDR3 has 12 residues. Trimming at V came to 6 bases and at J to 7 bases, leaving 5 bases not matched to a gene. Germline loops: CDR1 SQVTM, CDR2 ANQGSEA. The CDR3 protein is CSVPPGGNEQFF. The DNA of the CDR3 is TGCAGCGTCCCCCCGGGGGGGAATGAGCAGTTCTTC.

This clonotype was detected only a few times. V and J are TRBV20-1 and TRBJ2-7, with 10 bases matching TRBD2. Germline values: CDR1 DFQATT, CDR2 SNEGSKA (reference sequence). This CDR3 comprises 15 residues. Trimming at V came to 0 bases and at J to 2 bases, leaving 4 bases not matched to a gene. The CDR3, as DNA: TGCAGTGCTAGAGATTCCAGCGGGAGGGCCTACGAGCAGTACTTC. It specifies CSARDSSGRAYEQYF.

The J gene is TRBJ2-4, the V gene TRBV20-1; possible D gene TRBD1, 5 bases. The CDR3 consists of 15 residues. Germline CDR1 reads DFQATT; CDR2 reads SNEGSKA (reference sequence). Trimming took 7 bases from V and 0 from J, leaving 16 bases between them. CDR3 residues: CSVARQKLAKNIQYF. The CDR3 DNA reads as TGCAGTGTCGCAAGACAGAAGCTAGCCAAAAACATTCAGTACTTC.

The chain couples TRBV28 to TRBJ2-7, with no clear D. The CDR3 consists of 13 residues. The germline CDR1 and CDR2 sequences are MDHEN and SYDVKM. V gave up 4 bases and J gave up 2 bases, with 9 bases separating them. In nucleotides, the CDR3 is TGTGCCAGCAGTTCACAGCCGACCTACGAGCAGTACTTC. It codes for CASSSQPTYEQYF.

This chain links TRBV28 with TRBJ2-7; 11 bases agree with TRBD2. V lost 5 bases to trimming and J lost 6 bases; unmatched junction nucleotides: 12. Germline CDR1 MDHEN, CDR2 SYDVKM. The CDR3 runs 16 residues. The CDR3 bases are TGTGCCAGCAGTCCCCCCTCGACTAGCGGGACCGGCGAGCAGTACTTC. Its translation is CASSPPSTSGTGEQYF.

In this sample, this clonotype turned up once. The V call is TRBV24-1, the J call TRBJ1-5; D unresolved. V dropped 2 bases and J dropped 4 bases, with 8 bases sitting between them. The CDR3 totals 14 residues. Germline V gene lookup returns CDR1 KGHDR and CDR2 SFDVKD. CDR3 sequence: CATSDYRNNQPQHF. CDR3 in DNA: TGTGCCACCAGTGATTACAGAAATAATCAGCCCCAGCATTTT.

This clonotype was recorded at least ten times. This chain uses TRBV28 with TRBJ1-1, with 8 bases lining up with TRBD1. This CDR3 is built from 16 residues. The germline CDR1 and CDR2 sequences are MDHEN and SYDVKM. V trimming: 3 bases; J trimming: 2 bases; junction bases outside the gene matches: 8. The CDR3 nucleotides are TGTGCCAGCAGTTTGTTCCCCGGGACAGGTAACACTGAAGCTTTCTTT. Translating it yields CASSLFPGTGNTEAFF. Combining the CDR3 with reference TRBV28 and TRBJ1-1 gives the whole variable domain DVKVTQSSRYLVKRTGEKVFLECVQDMDHENMFWYRQDPGLGLRLIYFSYDVKMKEKGDIPEGYSVSREKKERFSLILESASTNQTSMYLCASSLFPGTGNTEAFFGQGTRLTVV.

This clonotype was detected a few times. V gene TRBV29-1 combines with J gene TRBJ2-2, with 15 bases matching TRBD2. Looked up from germline, CDR1 is SQVTM and CDR2 is ANQGSEA. The CDR3 has 15 residues. V shed 6 bases and J 4 bases; nucleotides not matched to a gene: 3. In DNA form, the CDR3 reads TGCAGCGTGGGACTAGCGGGAGGCTCCACCGGGGAGCTGTTTTTT. This sequence encodes CSVGLAGGSTGELFF.

V gene TRBV27 combines with J gene TRBJ2-1; D perhaps matches TRBD2 (6 bases). Germline V gives CDR1 MNHEY, CDR2 SMNVEV (reference sequence). CDR3 length: 14 residues. Trimming took 7 bases from V and 2 from J, leaving 12 bases between them. CDR3 sequence (DNA): TGTGCCAGCAAGTTCAGGGAGGCCTACAATGAGCAGTTCTTC. Its protein product is CASKFREAYNEQFF.

This clonotype appeared a few times. The chain recombines TRBV28 with TRBJ2-7; 7 bases are a match to TRBD2. This CDR3 contains 15 residues. V shed 6 bases and J 4 bases; nucleotides not matched to a gene: 12. Germline lookup yields CDR1 MDHEN and CDR2 SYDVKM. CDR3 coding DNA: TGTGCCAGCAGCCCGTCGAGGGACTATGGGTACGAGCAGTACTTC. The encoded protein is CASSPSRDYGYEQYF. The full variable domain, in which reference TRBV28 and TRBJ2-7 provide the parts outside the CDR3, is DVKVTQSSRYLVKRTGEKVFLECVQDMDHENMFWYRQDPGLGLRLIYFSYDVKMKEKGDIPEGYSVSREKKERFSLILESASTNQTSMYLCASSPSRDYGYEQYFGPGTRLTVT.

The gene calls are TRBV4-2 and TRBJ2-7; D not certain. CDR1 and CDR2 from the germline V gene are LGHNA and YNFKEQ. V gave up 0 bases and J gave up 2 bases, with 5 bases separating them. The CDR3 runs 13 residues. The CDR3 bases are TGTGCCAGCAGCCAAGACAGGCCCTACGAGCAGTACTTC. Translation gives CASSQDRPYEQYF.